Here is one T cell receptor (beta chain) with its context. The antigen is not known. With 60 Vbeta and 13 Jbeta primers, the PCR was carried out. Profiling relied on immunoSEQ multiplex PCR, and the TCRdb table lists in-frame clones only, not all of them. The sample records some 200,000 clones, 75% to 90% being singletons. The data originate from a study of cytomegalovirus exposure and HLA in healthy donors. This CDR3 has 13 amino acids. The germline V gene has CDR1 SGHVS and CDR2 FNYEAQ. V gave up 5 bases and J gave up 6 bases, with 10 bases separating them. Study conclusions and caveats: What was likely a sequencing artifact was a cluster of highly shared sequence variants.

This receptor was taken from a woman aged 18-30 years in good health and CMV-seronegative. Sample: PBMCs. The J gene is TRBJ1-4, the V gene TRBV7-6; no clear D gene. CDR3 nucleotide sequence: TGTGCCAGCAGCCCTTACGGGGATGAAAAACTGTTTTTT. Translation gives CASSPYGDEKLFF. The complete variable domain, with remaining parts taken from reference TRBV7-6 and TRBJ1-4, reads GAGVSQSPRYKVTKRGQDVALRCDPISGHVSLYWYRQALGQGPEFLTYFNYEAQQDKSGLPNDRFSAERPEGSISTLTIQRTEQRDSAMYRCASSPYGDEKLFFGSGTQLSVL.